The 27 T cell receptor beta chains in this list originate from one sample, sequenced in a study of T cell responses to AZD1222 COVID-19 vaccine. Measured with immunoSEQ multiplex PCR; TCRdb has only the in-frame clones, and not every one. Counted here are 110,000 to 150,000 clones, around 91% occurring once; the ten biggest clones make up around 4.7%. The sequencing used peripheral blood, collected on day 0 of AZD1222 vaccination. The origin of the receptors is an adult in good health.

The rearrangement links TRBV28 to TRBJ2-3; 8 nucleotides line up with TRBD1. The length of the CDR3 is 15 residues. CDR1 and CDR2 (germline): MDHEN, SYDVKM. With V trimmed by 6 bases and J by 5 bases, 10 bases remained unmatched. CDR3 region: CASRGRDRQGDTQYF. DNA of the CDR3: TGTGCCAGCAGGGGACGGGACAGGCAGGGAGATACGCAGTATTTT. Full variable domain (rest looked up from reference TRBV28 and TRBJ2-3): DVKVTQSSRYLVKRTGEKVFLECVQDMDHENMFWYRQDPGLGLRLIYFSYDVKMKEKGDIPEGYSVSREKKERFSLILESASTNQTSMYLCASRGRDRQGDTQYFGPGTRLTVL.

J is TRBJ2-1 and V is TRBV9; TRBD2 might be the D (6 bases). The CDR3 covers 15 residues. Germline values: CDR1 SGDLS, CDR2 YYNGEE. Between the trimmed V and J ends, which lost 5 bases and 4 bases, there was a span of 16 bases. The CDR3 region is CASSDDIAAYNEQFF. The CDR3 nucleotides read TGTGCCAGCAGTGACGATATAGCGGCGTACAATGAGCAGTTCTTC.

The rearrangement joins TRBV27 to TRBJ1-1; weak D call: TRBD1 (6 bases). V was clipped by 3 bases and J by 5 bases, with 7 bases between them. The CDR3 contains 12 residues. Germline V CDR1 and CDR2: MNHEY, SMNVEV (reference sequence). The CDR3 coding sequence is TGTGCCAGCAGTTTGACAGGTACTGAAGCTTTCTTT. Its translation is CASSLTGTEAFF.

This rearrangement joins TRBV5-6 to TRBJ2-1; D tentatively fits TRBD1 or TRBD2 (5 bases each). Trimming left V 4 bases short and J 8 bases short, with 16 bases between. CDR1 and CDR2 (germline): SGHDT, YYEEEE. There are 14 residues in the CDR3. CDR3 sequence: CASSQTGLGDEQFF. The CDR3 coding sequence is TGTGCCAGCAGCCAAACGGGTTTGGGGGATGAGCAGTTCTTC.

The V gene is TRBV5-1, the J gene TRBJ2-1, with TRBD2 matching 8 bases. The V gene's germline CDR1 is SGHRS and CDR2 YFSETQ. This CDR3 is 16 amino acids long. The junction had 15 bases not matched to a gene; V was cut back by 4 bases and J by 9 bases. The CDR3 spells CASSPEASGRLFEQFF. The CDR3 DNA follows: TGCGCCAGCAGCCCGGAGGCTAGCGGGCGCCTATTTGAGCAGTTCTTC.

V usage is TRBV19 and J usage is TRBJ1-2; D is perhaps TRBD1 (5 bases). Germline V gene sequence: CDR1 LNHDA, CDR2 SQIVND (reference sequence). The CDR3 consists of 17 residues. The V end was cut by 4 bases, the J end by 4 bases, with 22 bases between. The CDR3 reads CASSRWGTGGSSYGYTF. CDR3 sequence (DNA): TGTGCCAGTAGTAGATGGGGAACCGGGGGATCTTCCTATGGCTACACCTTC. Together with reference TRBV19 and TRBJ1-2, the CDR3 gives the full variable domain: DGGITQSPKYLFRKEGQNVTLSCEQNLNHDAMYWYRQDPGQGLRLIYYSQIVNDFQKGDIAEGYSVSREKKESFPLTVTSAQKNPTAFYLCASSRWGTGGSSYGYTFGSGTRLTVV.

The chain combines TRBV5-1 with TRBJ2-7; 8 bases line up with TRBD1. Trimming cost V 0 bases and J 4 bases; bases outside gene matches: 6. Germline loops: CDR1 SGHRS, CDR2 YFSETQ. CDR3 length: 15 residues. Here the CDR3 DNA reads TGCGCCAGCAGCTTGGGGGACAGGTCCTCGTACGAGCAGTACTTC. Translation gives CASSLGDRSSYEQYF.

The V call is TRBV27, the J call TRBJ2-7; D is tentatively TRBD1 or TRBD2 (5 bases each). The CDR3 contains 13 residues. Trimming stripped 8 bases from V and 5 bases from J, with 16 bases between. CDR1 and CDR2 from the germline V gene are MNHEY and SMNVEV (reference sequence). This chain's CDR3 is CASSHGGQHEQYF. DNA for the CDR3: TGTGCCAGCTCTCATGGGGGTCAGCACGAGCAGTACTTC.

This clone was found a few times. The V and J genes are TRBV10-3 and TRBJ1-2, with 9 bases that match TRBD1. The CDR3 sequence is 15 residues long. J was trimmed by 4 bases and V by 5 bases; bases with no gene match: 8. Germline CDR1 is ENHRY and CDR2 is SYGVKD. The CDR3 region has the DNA TGTGCCATCAGTACCGGACAGGGGATTTCCTATGGCTACACCTTC. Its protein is CAISTGQGISYGYTF.

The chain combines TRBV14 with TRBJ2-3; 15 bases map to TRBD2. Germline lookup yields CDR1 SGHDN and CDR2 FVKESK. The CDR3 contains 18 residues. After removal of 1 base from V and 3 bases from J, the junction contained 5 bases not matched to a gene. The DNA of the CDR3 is TGTGCCAGCAGCCAAGGCGGACTAGCGGGAGGGGTGACAGATACGCAGTATTTT. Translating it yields CASSQGGLAGGVTDTQYF.

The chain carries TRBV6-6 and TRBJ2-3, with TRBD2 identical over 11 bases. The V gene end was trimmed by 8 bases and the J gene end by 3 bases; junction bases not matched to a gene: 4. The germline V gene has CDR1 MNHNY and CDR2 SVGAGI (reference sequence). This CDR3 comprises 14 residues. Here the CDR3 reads CASQLAGATDTQYF. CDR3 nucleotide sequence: TGTGCCAGCCAACTAGCGGGGGCTACAGATACGCAGTATTTT.

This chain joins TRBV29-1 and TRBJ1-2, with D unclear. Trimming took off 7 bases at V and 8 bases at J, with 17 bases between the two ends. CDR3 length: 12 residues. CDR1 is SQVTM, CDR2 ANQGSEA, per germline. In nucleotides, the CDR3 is TGCAGCGCCGAGCTCCGGCAACGCGGCTACACCTTC. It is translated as CSAELRQRGYTF.

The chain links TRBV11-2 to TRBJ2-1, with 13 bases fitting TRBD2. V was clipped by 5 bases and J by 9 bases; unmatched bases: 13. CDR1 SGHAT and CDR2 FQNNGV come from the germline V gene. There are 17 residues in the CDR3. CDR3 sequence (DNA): TGTGCCAGCAGCCTTCAACACGGGACTAGCGGGATATTTGAGCAGTTCTTC. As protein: CASSLQHGTSGIFEQFF. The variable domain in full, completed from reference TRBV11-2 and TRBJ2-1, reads EAGVAQSPRYKIIEKRQSVAFWCNPISGHATLYWYQQILGQGPKLLIQFQNNGVVDDSQLPKDRFSAERLKGVDSTLKIQPAKLEDSAVYLCASSLQHGTSGIFEQFFGPGTRLTVL.

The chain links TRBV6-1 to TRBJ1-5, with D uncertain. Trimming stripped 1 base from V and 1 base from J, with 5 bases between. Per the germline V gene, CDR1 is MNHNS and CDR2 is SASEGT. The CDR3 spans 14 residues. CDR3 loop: CASSEVGSNQPQHF. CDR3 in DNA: TGTGCCAGCAGTGAAGTGGGGAGCAATCAGCCCCAGCATTTT.

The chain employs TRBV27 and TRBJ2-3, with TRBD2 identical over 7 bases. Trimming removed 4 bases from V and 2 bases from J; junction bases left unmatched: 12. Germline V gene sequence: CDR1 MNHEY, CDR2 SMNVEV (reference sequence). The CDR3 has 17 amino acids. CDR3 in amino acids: CASSSIAPGTTTDTQYF. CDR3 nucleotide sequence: TGTGCCAGCAGTTCAATCGCCCCCGGGACTACCACAGATACGCAGTATTTT.

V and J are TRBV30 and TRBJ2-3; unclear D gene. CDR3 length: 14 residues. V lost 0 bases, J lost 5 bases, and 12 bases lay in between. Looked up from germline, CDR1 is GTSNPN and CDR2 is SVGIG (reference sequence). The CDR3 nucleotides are TGTGCCTGGAGTGTAAGTCCCTCCGGAGATACGCAGTATTTT. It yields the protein CAWSVSPSGDTQYF.

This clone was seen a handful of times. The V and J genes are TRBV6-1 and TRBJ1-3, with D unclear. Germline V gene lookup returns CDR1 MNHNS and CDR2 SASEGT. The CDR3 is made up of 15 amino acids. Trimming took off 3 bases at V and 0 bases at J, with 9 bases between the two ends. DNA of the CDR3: TGTGCCAGCAGTGATAACCCTCTCTCTGGAAACACCATATATTTT. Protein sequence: CASSDNPLSGNTIYF.

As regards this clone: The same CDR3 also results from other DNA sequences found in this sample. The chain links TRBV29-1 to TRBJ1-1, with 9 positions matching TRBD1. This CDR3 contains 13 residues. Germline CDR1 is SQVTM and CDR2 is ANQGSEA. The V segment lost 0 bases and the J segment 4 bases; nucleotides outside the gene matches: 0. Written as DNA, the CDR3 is TGCAGCGTTGAAGAGACAGGGGGCACTGAAGCTTTCTTT. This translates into CSVEETGGTEAFF.

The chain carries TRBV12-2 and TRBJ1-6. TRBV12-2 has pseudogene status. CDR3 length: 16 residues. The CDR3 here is CASRLGGRSYNSPLHF. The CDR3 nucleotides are TGTGCAAGTCGCCTCGGCGGCCGCTCCTATAATTCACCCCTCCACTTT.

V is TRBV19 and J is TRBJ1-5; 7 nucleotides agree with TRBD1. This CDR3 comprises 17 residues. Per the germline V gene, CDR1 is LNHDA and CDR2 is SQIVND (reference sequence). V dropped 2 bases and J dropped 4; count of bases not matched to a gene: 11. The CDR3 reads CASSILPGQTLNQPQHF. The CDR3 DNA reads TGTGCCAGTAGTATACTTCCGGGACAGACGCTTAATCAGCCCCAGCATTTT.

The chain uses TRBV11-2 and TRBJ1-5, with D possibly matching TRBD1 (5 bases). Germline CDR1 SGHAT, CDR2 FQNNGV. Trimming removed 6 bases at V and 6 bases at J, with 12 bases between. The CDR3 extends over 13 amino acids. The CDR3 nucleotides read TGTGCCAGCAGTCACCCGGGGGGTCAGCCCCAGCATTTT. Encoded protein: CASSHPGGQPQHF.

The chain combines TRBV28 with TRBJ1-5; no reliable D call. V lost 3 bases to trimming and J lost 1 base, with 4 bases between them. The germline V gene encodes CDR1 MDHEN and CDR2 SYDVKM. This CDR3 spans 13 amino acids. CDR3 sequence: CASSLGSNQPQHF. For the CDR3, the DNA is TGTGCCAGCAGTTTGGGGAGCAATCAGCCCCAGCATTTT.

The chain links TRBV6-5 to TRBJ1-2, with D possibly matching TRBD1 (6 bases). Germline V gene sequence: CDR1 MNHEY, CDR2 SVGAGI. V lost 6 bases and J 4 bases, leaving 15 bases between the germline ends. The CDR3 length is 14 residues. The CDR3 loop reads CASSARTAPYGYTF. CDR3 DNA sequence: TGTGCCAGCAGCGCCCGGACAGCTCCCTATGGCTACACCTTC.

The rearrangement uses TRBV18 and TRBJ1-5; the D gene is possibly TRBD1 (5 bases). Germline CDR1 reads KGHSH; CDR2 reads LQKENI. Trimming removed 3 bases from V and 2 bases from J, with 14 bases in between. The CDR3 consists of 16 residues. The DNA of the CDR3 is TGTGCCAGCTCACCGGGGGTAGCATTCGGCAATCAGCCCCAGCATTTT. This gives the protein CASSPGVAFGNQPQHF. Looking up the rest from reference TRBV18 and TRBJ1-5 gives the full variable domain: NAGVMQNPRHLVRRRGQEARLRCSPMKGHSHVYWYRQLPEEGLKFMVYLQKENIIDESGMPKERFSAEFPKEGPSILRIQQVVRGDSAAYFCASSPGVAFGNQPQHFGDGTRLSIL.

CDR3 nucleotides: TGTGCCTGGAGTGGAATCCGGACAGGGGCACCATCTGGTGAGCAGTTCTTC. Residues: CAWSGIRTGAPSGEQFF. The chain carries TRBV30 and TRBJ2-1; 9 nucleotides agree with TRBD1. V shed 1 base and J 9 bases; nucleotides not matched to a gene: 16. Germline V gives CDR1 GTSNPN, CDR2 SVGIG (reference sequence). This CDR3 has 17 residues.

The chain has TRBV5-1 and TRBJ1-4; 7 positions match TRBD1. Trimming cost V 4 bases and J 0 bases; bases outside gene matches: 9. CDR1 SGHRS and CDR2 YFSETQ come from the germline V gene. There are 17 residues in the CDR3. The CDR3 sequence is CASSATGRGATNEKLFF. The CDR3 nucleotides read TGCGCCAGCAGCGCGACAGGGCGCGGGGCAACTAATGAAAAACTGTTTTTT.

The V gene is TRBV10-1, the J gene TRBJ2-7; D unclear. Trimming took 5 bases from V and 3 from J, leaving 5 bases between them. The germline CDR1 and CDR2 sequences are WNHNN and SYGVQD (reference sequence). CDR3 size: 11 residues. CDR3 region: CASSNSYEQYF. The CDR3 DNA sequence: TGCGCCAGCAGTAACAGCTACGAGCAGTACTTC.